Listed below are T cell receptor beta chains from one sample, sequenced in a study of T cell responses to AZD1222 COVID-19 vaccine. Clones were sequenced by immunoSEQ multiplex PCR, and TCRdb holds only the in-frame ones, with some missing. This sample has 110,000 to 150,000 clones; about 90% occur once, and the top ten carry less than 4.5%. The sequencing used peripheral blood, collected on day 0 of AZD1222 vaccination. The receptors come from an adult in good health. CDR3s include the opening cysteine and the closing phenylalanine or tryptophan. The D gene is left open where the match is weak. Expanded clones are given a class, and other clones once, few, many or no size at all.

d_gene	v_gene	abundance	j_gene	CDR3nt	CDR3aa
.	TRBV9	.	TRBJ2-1	TGTGCCAGCAGCGTAGTGGGCGATGAGCAGTTCTTC	CASSVVGDEQFF
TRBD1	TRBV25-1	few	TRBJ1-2	TGTGCCAGCAGTGTTTCGGACAGGGGTGGCTACACCTTC	CASSVSDRGGYTF
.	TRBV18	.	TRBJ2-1	TGTGCCAGCTCACCAGCTGGCGATTACACTGAGCAGTTCTTC	CASSPAGDYTEQFF
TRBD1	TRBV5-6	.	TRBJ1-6	TGTGCCAGCAGGACGGACAGGCAAAATTCACCCCTCCACTTT	CASRTDRQNSPLHF
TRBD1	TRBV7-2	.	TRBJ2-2	TGTGCCAGCAGCCCCCGGACAGGGGGGGGCACCGGGGAGCTGTTTTTT	CASSPRTGGGTGELFF
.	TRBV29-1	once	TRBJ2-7	TGCAGCGCCGAAGGCAGGGGTGGTTACGAGCAGTACTTC	CSAEGRGGYEQYF
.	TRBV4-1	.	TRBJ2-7	TGCGCCAGCAGCCAAGACGGCACGCCCTACGAGCAGTACTTC	CASSQDGTPYEQYF
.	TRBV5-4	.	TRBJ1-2	TGTGCCAGCACCCAAACTCCCGGGACTCCGTATGGCTACACCTTC	CASTQTPGTPYGYTF
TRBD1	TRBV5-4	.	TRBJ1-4	TGTGCCAGCAGTGCGACAGGGGTAAATGAAAAACTGTTTTTT	CASSATGVNEKLFF
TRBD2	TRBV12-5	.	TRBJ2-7	TGTGCTAGTGGGCTCCTAGCGGGAGTCTCTTGGCAGTACTTC	CASGLLAGVSWQYF
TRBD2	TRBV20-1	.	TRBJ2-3	TGCAGTGCTAGTTCAAGGACTAGCGGGAGGATGAATACGCAGTATTTT	CSASSRTSGRMNTQYF
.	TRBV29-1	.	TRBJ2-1	TGCAGCGTTGCTCCCGCGGCGGGTCAGAACAATGAGCAGTTCTTC	CSVAPAAGQNNEQFF
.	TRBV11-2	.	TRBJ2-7	TGTGCCAGCAGCTTCCTCAAGGGGTCCTACGAGCAGTACTTC	CASSFLKGSYEQYF
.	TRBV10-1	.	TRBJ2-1	TGCGCCAGCACCAAACGGGACAATGAGCAGTTCTTC	CASTKRDNEQFF
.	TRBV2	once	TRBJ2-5	TGTGCCAGCACCCGAGGAGAGCAACACCAAGAGACCCAGTACTTC	CASTRGEQHQETQYF
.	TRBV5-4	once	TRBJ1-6	TGTGCCAGCAGCTTGGAGTGGCAGCTGGAGAATTCACCCCTCCACTTT	CASSLEWQLENSPLHF
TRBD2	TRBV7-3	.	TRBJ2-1	TGTGCCAGCAGCTCCGGGACTAGCGGGAGAGGCGAGCAGTTCTTC	CASSSGTSGRGEQFF
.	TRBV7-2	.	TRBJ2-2	TGTGCCAGCAGCTTTCTATCTCAGGGGCGGAACGGGGAGCTGTTTTTT	CASSFLSQGRNGELFF
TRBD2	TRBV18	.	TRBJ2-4	TGTGCCAGCTCACCACTTGGACTAGCGGGAGATGGGGGAACCAAAAACATTCAGTACTTC	CASSPLGLAGDGGTKNIQYF
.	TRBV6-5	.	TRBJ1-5	TGTGCCAGCAGCCACGGAAATCAGCCCCAGCATTTT	CASSHGNQPQHF
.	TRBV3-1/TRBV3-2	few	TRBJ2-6	TGTGCCAGCAGCCAAACCGGCGGGACCTCTGGGGCCAACGTCCTGACTTTC	CASSQTGGTSGANVLTF
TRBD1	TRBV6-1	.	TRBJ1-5	TGTGCCAGCAGTGAAGCCCCCCAGGGGGCTATCCAGCAGCCCCAGCATTTT	CASSEAPQGAIQQPQHF
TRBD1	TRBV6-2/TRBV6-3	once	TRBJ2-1	TGTGCCAGCAGCCTCCAGGGGGCCTACAATGAGCAGTTCTTC	CASSLQGAYNEQFF
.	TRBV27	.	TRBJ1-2	TGTGCCAGCAAACCTTCGGGGGCCAAGGGCTACACCTTC	CASKPSGAKGYTF
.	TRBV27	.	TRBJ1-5	TGTGCCAGCAGCATCTCCGGGCCCCCCCGGAATCAGCCCCAGCATTTT	CASSISGPPRNQPQHF
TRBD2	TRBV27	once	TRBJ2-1	TGTGCCAGCAGTTTATCGCCTAGCGGGAGACTTGAGCAGTTCTTC	CASSLSPSGRLEQFF
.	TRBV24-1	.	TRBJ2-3	TGTGCCACCAGTGATCCGGGGCCAAATGCTAATACGCAGTATTTT	CATSDPGPNANTQYF
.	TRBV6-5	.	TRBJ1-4	TGTGCCAGCACCCTAGGTTGGGGTGAAAAACTGTTTTTT	CASTLGWGEKLFF
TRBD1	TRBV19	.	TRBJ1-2	TGTGCCAGTAGTAGACAGGGTGGTTATTATGGCTACACCTTC	CASSRQGGYYGYTF
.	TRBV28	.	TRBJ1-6	TGTGCCAGCAGTTCGCAGGGGACTGGGTATTCACCCCTCCACTTT	CASSSQGTGYSPLHF
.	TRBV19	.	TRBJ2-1	TGTGCCAGTAGTATAGATCAGGGGCGGCACTTCTACAATGAGCAGTTCTTC	CASSIDQGRHFYNEQFF
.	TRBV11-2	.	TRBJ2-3	TGTGCCAGCAGCCCCCTAGCTATAGATACGCAGTATTTT	CASSPLAIDTQYF
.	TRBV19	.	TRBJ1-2	TGTGCCAGTAGTATAGATCCCCGCAGGGTCGGGCATGGCTACACCTTC	CASSIDPRRVGHGYTF
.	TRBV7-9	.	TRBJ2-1	TGTGCCAGCAGCTTAACCGGGACTCCCACTAGTTCCTACAATGAGCAGTTCTTC	CASSLTGTPTSSYNEQFF
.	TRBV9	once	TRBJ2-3	TGTGCCAGCAGCCACCCTAGACAGCCAGATACGCAGTATTTT	CASSHPRQPDTQYF
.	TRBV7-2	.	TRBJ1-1	TGTGCCAGCAGCTTATGGGGGCAGCAGAACACTGAAGCTTTCTTT	CASSLWGQQNTEAFF
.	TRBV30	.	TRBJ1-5	TGTGCCCTCGAGGTCAGCGGGGCCCAGCCCCAGCATTTT	CALEVSGAQPQHF
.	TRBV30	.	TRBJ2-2	TGTGCCTGGGAGGCCACAGGGTACACCGGGGAGCTGTTTTTT	CAWEATGYTGELFF
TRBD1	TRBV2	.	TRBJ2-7	TGTGCCACCGGACAGGGTCTGTACTACGAGCAGTACTTC	CATGQGLYYEQYF
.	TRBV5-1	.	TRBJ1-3	TGCGCCAGCAGCTTACCGGGTCGCGGGGGCACCATATATTTT	CASSLPGRGGTIYF
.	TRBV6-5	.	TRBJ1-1	TGTGCCAGCAGTTCCGGTTGGGGGAACACTGAAGCTTTCTTT	CASSSGWGNTEAFF
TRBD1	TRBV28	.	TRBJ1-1	TGTGCCAGCAGGGGGGGACAGATAAACACTGAAGCTTTCTTT	CASRGGQINTEAFF
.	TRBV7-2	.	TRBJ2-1	TGTGCCAGCAGCTTATTAGGGACCTCCTACAATGAGCAGTTCTTC	CASSLLGTSYNEQFF
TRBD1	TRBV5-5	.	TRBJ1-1	TGTGCCAGCACCATGACAGGGGGGTACACTGAAGCTTTCTTT	CASTMTGGYTEAFF
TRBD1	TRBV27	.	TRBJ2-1	TGTGCCAGCAGTATCCGGGACAGCCCCTACAATGAGCAGTTCTTC	CASSIRDSPYNEQFF
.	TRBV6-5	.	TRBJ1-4	TGTGCCAGCAGGCCCCACCATGGGGGTAATGAAAAACTGTTTTTT	CASRPHHGGNEKLFF
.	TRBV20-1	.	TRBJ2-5	TGCAGTGCTAGACAAGAAGAGACCCAGTACTTC	CSARQEETQYF
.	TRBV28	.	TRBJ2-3	TGTGCCGCCTCGATCGGGGTTACGCAGTATTTT	CAASIGVTQYF
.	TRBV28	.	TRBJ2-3	TGTGCCAGCAGCAGTAAATCTTCAGATACGCAGTATTTT	CASSSKSSDTQYF
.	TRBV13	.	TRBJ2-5	TGTGCCAGCAGCCAAAGGGGACCTCGGGAGACCCAGTACTTC	CASSQRGPRETQYF
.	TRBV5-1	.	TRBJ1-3	TGCGCCAGCAAGGAGACACCAAACGGAAACACCATATATTTT	CASKETPNGNTIYF